This T cell receptor beta chain was obtained from a study of blood T cells in healthy people across ages. Overall study findings and caveats: Getting older went along with TCR beta diversity per million T cells dropping roughly linearly.

As to this clonotype: What it binds is not known.

The germline gives CDR1 ENHRY, CDR2 SYGVKD. Between the trimmed V and J ends, which lost 7 bases and 1 base, there was a span of 11 bases. This CDR3 spans 13 amino acids. A second PCR, run for about 7 to 11 cycles, used a sample-barcoded 5' primer plus a J-beta primer mix. TCRdb redid the calling of the 5' RACE reads with MiXCR, one entry per CDR3 protein. The table has 600,000 to 850,000 distinct CDR3 sequences, 20% to 25% seen once. The sample was also reused in another study, on T cells of mothers and their children. From that paper: From each mother came over 9 million TCR beta CDR3 reads, and from each child came roughly 2.9 million. The overlap seen between related mothers and children slightly exceeded that of unrelated pairs, though not significantly.

V is TRBV10-3 and J is TRBJ2-7; D might be TRBD2 (5 bases). Sequencing used blood. The TCR was taken from a boy between 10 and 17 years old in good health. The CDR3 DNA is TGTGCCATCACCAACGGGGTTTCCTACGAGCAGTACTTC. It codes for CAITNGVSYEQYF.